The 31 T cell receptor beta chains below come from one sample, sequenced in a study of CD8+CD57+ T cells in acquired aplastic anemia. Genomic DNA provided the template from which TCR beta VDJ and CDR3 profiles were obtained. TCRdb redid the calling of the reads with MiXCR, one entry per CDR3 protein. The data show fewer than 200,000 distinct CDR3 sequences, more than 45% seen once. CD8+CD57+ cell expansion had been shown by flow cytometry in patients chosen for sequencing. The sample taken for sequencing was sorted CD4+, CD8+, or CD8+CD57+ T cells (not recorded which) from PBMCs. The receptors stem from a human donor with aplastic anemia.

The chain is built from TRBV15 and TRBJ2-1; D is ambiguous. Germline values: CDR1 LNHNV, CDR2 YYDKDF (reference sequence). V gave up 3 bases and J gave up 7 bases, with 10 bases separating them. There are 13 residues in the CDR3. This chain's CDR3 is CATSSTPGNEQFF. DNA of the CDR3: TGTGCCACCAGCAGTACGCCCGGGAATGAGCAGTTCTTC.

The chain uses TRBV7-8 and TRBJ2-5; D is possibly TRBD1 (5 bases). The ends were cut back, 3 bases at V and 5 bases at J, with 16 bases in the middle. The CDR3 is made up of 15 amino acids. Germline V gene data show CDR1 as SGHVS and CDR2 as FQNEAQ. CDR3 amino acids: CASSLMDIRKETQYF. The CDR3 DNA is TGTGCCAGCAGCTTGATGGACATTAGGAAGGAGACCCAGTACTTC.

The chain uses TRBV19 and TRBJ2-7; tentatively, D is TRBD1 (6 bases). The CDR3 totals 13 residues. Per germline, CDR1 LNHDA and CDR2 SQIVND (reference sequence). Trimming left V 3 bases short and J 2 bases short, with 8 bases between. The CDR3 DNA sequence: TGTGCCAGTAGTATCCGGGACACCTACGAGCAGTACTTC. It is translated as CASSIRDTYEQYF.

Only one count was recorded for this clonotype. The chain has TRBV19 and TRBJ2-1, with D perhaps TRBD2 (6 bases). Trimming removed 3 bases from V and 7 bases from J, with 16 bases in between. The CDR3 has 15 residues. The V gene's germline CDR1 is LNHDA and CDR2 SQIVND (reference sequence). CDR3: CASSMLTVGGNEQFF. In DNA form, the CDR3 reads TGTGCCAGTAGTATGTTAACTGTTGGGGGGAATGAGCAGTTCTTC.

The table lists this clonotype with a few counts. The chain is built from TRBV15 and TRBJ2-7, with D possibly being TRBD1 or TRBD2 (6 bases each). The CDR3 length is 16 residues. The germline V and J ends were trimmed by 3 bases and 2 bases, with 17 bases remaining between them. Germline V gene lookup returns CDR1 LNHNV and CDR2 YYDKDF (reference sequence). The CDR3 spells CATSRNGGGNAYEQYF. Written as DNA, the CDR3 is TGTGCCACCAGCAGGAATGGGGGCGGGAACGCCTACGAGCAGTACTTC. Based on the CDR3 plus reference TRBV15 and TRBJ2-7, the full variable domain is DAMVIQNPRYQVTQFGKPVTLSCSQTLNHNVMYWYQQKSSQAPKLLFHYYDKDFNNEADTPDNFQSRRPNTSFCFLDIRSPGLGDTAMYLCATSRNGGGNAYEQYFGPGTRLTVT.

This clonotype came up many times. A much larger clone lies one base from this, so it may be a read error. The conserved phenylalanine or tryptophan is not found at the CDR3 terminus, so this likely reflects a read error. V usage is TRBV10-3 and J usage is TRBJ2-1, with 8 bases aligning to TRBD1. CDR1 is ENHRY, CDR2 SYGVKD, per germline. V lost 2 bases, J lost 5 bases, and 5 bases stayed unmatched. The CDR3 extends over 15 amino acids. CDR3 bases: TGTGCCATCAGTGAGCTGGACAGGGTGGACAATGAGCAGTTCTCC. It yields the protein CAISELDRVDNEQFS.

This clonotype was counted once. The chain joins TRBV7-6 to TRBJ1-2, with TRBD1 as a possible D gene (6 bases). V lost 5 bases and J lost 8, with 15 bases in between. The germline V gene has CDR1 SGHVS and CDR2 FNYEAQ. The CDR3 has 13 residues. CDR3 amino acids: CASSSQGIRGYTF. The CDR3, as DNA: TGTGCCAGCAGCAGTCAGGGGATAAGAGGCTACACCTTC. Full variable domain (remainder filled in from reference TRBV7-6 and TRBJ1-2): GAGVSQSPRYKVTKRGQDVALRCDPISGHVSLYWYRQALGQGPEFLTYFNYEAQQDKSGLPNDRFSAERPEGSISTLTIQRTEQRDSAMYRCASSSQGIRGYTFGSGTRLTVV.

The DNA for the CDR3 is TGTGCCATCAGTGAGTCATCAACGGCGGGCGAGCAGTACTTC. It codes for CAISESSTAGEQYF. The rearrangement uses TRBV10-3 and TRBJ2-7; tentative D call: TRBD2 (5 bases). The CDR3 has 14 amino acids. Per germline, CDR1 ENHRY and CDR2 SYGVKD. Trimming pared 0 bases from V and 6 bases from J, leaving 12 bases between.

A note on this clonotype: This may arise from a read error, as a much more abundant clone is one base away. The rearrangement uses TRBV2 and TRBJ1-1, with a tentative D call TRBD1 (5 bases). The CDR3 spans 14 residues. The germline V gene encodes CDR1 SNHLY and CDR2 FYNNEI. The CDR3 DNA follows: TGTGCCAGCAGTGAACCCCATGGAGGGGCTGAAGCTGTCTTT. Translated: CASSEPHGGAEAVF. Full variable domain (rest looked up from reference TRBV2 and TRBJ1-1): EPEVTQTPSHQVTQMGQEVILRCVPISNHLYFYWYRQILGQKVEFLVSFYNNEISEKSEIFDDQFSVERPDGSNFTLKIRSTKLEDSAMYFCASSEPHGGAEAVFGQGTRLTVV.

The chain links TRBV15 to TRBJ2-5; perhaps TRBD1 as D (6 bases). The germline V gene has CDR1 LNHNV and CDR2 YYDKDF (reference sequence). Trimming stripped 0 bases from V and 3 bases from J, with 11 bases between. The CDR3 loop spans 15 amino acids. CDR3 amino acids: CATSREGRQEETQYF. CDR3 nucleotides: TGTGCCACCAGCAGAGAGGGTCGACAGGAAGAGACCCAGTACTTC. The variable domain in full, completed from reference TRBV15 and TRBJ2-5, reads DAMVIQNPRYQVTQFGKPVTLSCSQTLNHNVMYWYQQKSSQAPKLLFHYYDKDFNNEADTPDNFQSRRPNTSFCFLDIRSPGLGDTAMYLCATSREGRQEETQYFGPGTRLLVL.

This clonotype showed up many times. The chain uses TRBV19 and TRBJ1-5, with 7 bases identical to TRBD1. Looked up from germline, CDR1 is LNHDA and CDR2 is SQIVND (reference sequence). The J segment lost 1 base and the V segment lost 6 bases, leaving 6 bases of the junction unmatched. The CDR3 contains 15 residues. The CDR3: CASSKGQQSNQPQHF. The CDR3, as DNA: TGTGCCAGTAGCAAGGGACAGCAAAGCAATCAGCCCCAGCATTTT.

The chain carries TRBV20-1 and TRBJ1-5; possible D gene TRBD1, 5 bases. Trimming shortened V by 0 bases and J by 1 base, and 10 bases separated the two germline ends. The germline gives CDR1 DFQATT, CDR2 SNEGSKA (reference sequence). The CDR3 sequence is 15 residues long. This chain's CDR3 is CSARDSGVSNQPQHF. In nucleotides, the CDR3 is TGCAGTGCTAGAGATTCGGGGGTAAGCAATCAGCCCCAGCATTTT.

V and J are TRBV19 and TRBJ2-7; 11 bases fit TRBD1. This CDR3 is built from 12 residues. After removal of 7 bases from V and 10 bases from J, the junction contained 6 bases not matched to a gene. The germline V gene has CDR1 LNHDA and CDR2 SQIVND (reference sequence). The CDR3 spells CASTDRGLFQYF. The CDR3 coding sequence is TGTGCCAGTACGGACAGGGGGCTTTTCCAGTACTTC.

The genes are TRBV10-3 and TRBJ2-1; 9 bases match TRBD1. The germline V gene encodes CDR1 ENHRY and CDR2 SYGVKD. This CDR3 has 13 residues. V shed 7 bases, J shed 7 bases, and the junction held 5 bases outside the gene matches. CDR3 DNA sequence: TGTGCCATCACGCGGGACAGGGCTAATGAGCAGTTCTTC. Its translation is CAITRDRANEQFF.

The rearrangement links TRBV2 to TRBJ2-5; a possible D gene is TRBD1 (6 bases). Trimming took 4 bases from V and 1 from J, leaving 13 bases between them. Germline CDR1 SNHLY, CDR2 FYNNEI. The CDR3 loop spans 15 amino acids. The CDR3 DNA reads TGTGCCAGCAGTGTGGGGGCCACCTCCCAAGAGACCCAGTACTTC. Translated, it gives CASSVGATSQETQYF.

The chain joins TRBV7-2 to TRBJ2-7, with a weak D call TRBD1 (5 bases). Between the trimmed V and J ends, which lost 3 bases and 0 bases, there was a span of 12 bases. The CDR3 is made up of 15 amino acids. The V gene's germline CDR1 is SGHTA and CDR2 FQGNSA. The CDR3 region has the DNA TGTGCCAGCAGCTTGGAGTGGCAGGGCTCCTACGAGCAGTACTTC. It encodes CASSLEWQGSYEQYF.

This clonotype was observed many times. V usage is TRBV5-1 and J usage is TRBJ2-7, with 10 bases that match TRBD1. The germline CDR1 and CDR2 sequences are SGHRS and YFSETQ. V lost 0 bases to trimming and J lost 4 bases; unmatched junction nucleotides: 1. This CDR3 comprises 14 residues. The CDR3 DNA is TGCGCCAGCAGCTTGGGGACAGGGGGGTACGAGCAGTACTTC. Its translation is CASSLGTGGYEQYF.

The chain uses TRBV5-1 and TRBJ1-4; 8 nucleotides line up with TRBD1. Unmatched junction bases numbered 3, after V lost 2 bases and J lost 3 bases. Germline V gene sequence: CDR1 SGHRS, CDR2 YFSETQ. The CDR3 runs to 15 residues. CDR3 nucleotide sequence: TGCGCCAGCAGCTTACAGGGGGACCCTAATGAAAAACTGTTTTTT. As protein: CASSLQGDPNEKLFF. Supplemented by reference TRBV5-1 and TRBJ1-4, the full variable domain reads KAGVTQTPRYLIKTRGQQVTLSCSPISGHRSVSWYQQTPGQGLQFLFEYFSETQRNKGNFPGRFSGRQFSNSRSEMNVSTLELGDSALYLCASSLQGDPNEKLFFGSGTQLSVL.

This chain uses TRBV15 with TRBJ2-7; weak D call: TRBD2 (5 bases). The V and J ends lost 1 base and 5 bases respectively, with 9 bases between them. Germline V gene lookup returns CDR1 LNHNV and CDR2 YYDKDF (reference sequence). CDR3 length: 13 residues. CDR3 bases: TGTGCCACCAGCAGAGCGGCCGGGGACGAGCAGTACTTC. It translates to CATSRAAGDEQYF.

This clonotype was recorded once. The chain joins TRBV30 to TRBJ2-7, with 9 nucleotides matching TRBD1. The germline gives CDR1 GTSNPN, CDR2 SVGIG (reference sequence). The CDR3 runs to 16 residues. Trimming cost V 1 base and J 6 bases; bases outside gene matches: 13. This CDR3 reads CAWSGTRDRDHGEQYF. CDR3 DNA: TGTGCCTGGAGTGGAACAAGGGACAGGGACCACGGCGAGCAGTACTTC.

The chain has TRBV5-5 and TRBJ2-7; either TRBD1 or TRBD2 may fit D (5 bases each). The CDR3 sequence is 16 residues long. Looked up from germline, CDR1 is SGHKS and CDR2 is YYEKEE (reference sequence). V shed 5 bases and J shed 0 bases, with 18 bases lying between them. The CDR3 loop is CASSDSWGFSSYEQYF. The CDR3 bases are TGTGCCAGCAGTGATTCCTGGGGGTTCAGCTCCTACGAGCAGTACTTC. The entire variable domain, with the rest obtained from reference TRBV5-5 and TRBJ2-7, is as follows: DAGVTQSPTHLIKTRGQQVTLRCSPISGHKSVSWYQQVLGQGPQFIFQYYEKEERGRGNFPDRFSARQFPNYSSELNVNALLLGDSALYLCASSDSWGFSSYEQYFGPGTRLTVT.

Note on this clonotype: An end of the junction does not agree with germline; a read error may underlie this. CDR3: CVSSSGLAWRAGETQYF. In DNA, the CDR3 is TGTGTCAGCAGCTCTGGACTAGCGTGGCGAGCGGGTGAGACCCAGTACTTC. This rearrangement joins TRBV7-8 to TRBJ2-5, with 9 bases matching TRBD2. In germline, CDR1 is SGHVS, CDR2 FQNEAQ. The CDR3 is made up of 17 amino acids.

This clonotype was seen a few times. The chain links TRBV5-6 to TRBJ2-5; perhaps TRBD1 as D (5 bases). The CDR3 is 15 residues long. Germline V gives CDR1 SGHDT, CDR2 YYEEEE. The V end was cut by 4 bases, the J end by 4 bases, with 17 bases between. CDR3 in amino acids: CASSENGAIGETQYF. CDR3 sequence (DNA): TGTGCCAGCAGCGAAAATGGGGCTATTGGAGAGACCCAGTACTTC.

This clonotype was counted at least ten times. V and J are TRBV2 and TRBJ2-3; 8 bases fit TRBD1. The CDR3 contains 15 residues. Germline V gene data show CDR1 as SNHLY and CDR2 as FYNNEI. J was trimmed by 2 bases and V by 4 bases; bases with no gene match: 5. CDR3 DNA sequence: TGTGCCAGCAGTGCAGGGGGCGTCTTCACAGATACGCAGTATTTT. Translation: CASSAGGVFTDTQYF.

The CDR3 region is CSVEGETYEQYF. The CDR3 DNA is TGCAGCGTTGAAGGGGAGACCTACGAGCAGTACTTC. The chain links TRBV29-1 to TRBJ2-7; a possible D gene is TRBD2 (5 bases). Germline V gene sequence: CDR1 SQVTM, CDR2 ANQGSEA. The CDR3 loop spans 12 amino acids. V was cut by 1 base and J by 2 bases, with 6 bases left in between.

This clonotype was seen more than once but under ten times. V is TRBV19 and J is TRBJ2-7; TRBD1 agrees at 7 bases. The germline gives CDR1 LNHDA, CDR2 SQIVND (reference sequence). This CDR3 region has 14 residues. The ends lost 9 bases at V and 3 bases at J; junction bases unmatched: 11. As DNA, the CDR3 is TGTGCCAGCCGCAAGACAGGGAATAACTACGAGCAGTACTTC. Its protein is CASRKTGNNYEQYF.

Note on this clonotype: The conserved final phenylalanine or tryptophan is absent from the CDR3, which likely points to a read error. V gene TRBV20-1 combines with J gene TRBJ2-7, with TRBD1 matching 9 bases. Germline V lookup: CDR1 DFQATT, CDR2 SNEGSKA (reference sequence). CDR3 length: 14 amino acids. After removal of 5 bases from V and 8 bases from J, the junction contained 13 bases not matched to a gene. In DNA form, the CDR3 reads TGCAGTGCTGCTACCGGGACAGGGAGATACAAGCAGTACCTC. It encodes CSAATGTGRYKQYL.

The chain combines TRBV18 with TRBJ1-1; no definite D call. Germline V gene data show CDR1 as KGHSH and CDR2 as LQKENI. V shed 1 base and J shed 0 bases, with 6 bases lying between them. The CDR3 runs to 14 residues. CDR3 sequence reads: CASSPQKMNTEAFF. The CDR3 DNA sequence: TGTGCCAGCTCACCACAGAAAATGAACACTGAAGCTTTCTTT.

This clonotype occurred many times. The J gene is TRBJ2-1, the V gene TRBV7-2; D is unclear. CDR1 is SGHTA and CDR2 is FQGNSA in the germline V gene. This CDR3 has 11 residues. Trimming shortened V by 2 bases and J by 7 bases, and 3 bases separated the two germline ends. CDR3 sequence reads: CASSLSNEQFF. For the CDR3, the DNA is TGTGCCAGCAGCTTATCGAATGAGCAGTTCTTC.

This clonotype came up a few times. The chain employs TRBV4-2 and TRBJ2-3, with TRBD2 matching over 8 bases. This CDR3 has 20 residues. Germline values: CDR1 LGHNA, CDR2 YNFKEQ. V lost 4 bases, J lost 1 base, and 19 bases stayed unmatched. CDR3 residues: CASSLFLWRGVSNGTDTQYF. The CDR3 coding sequence is TGTGCCAGCAGCCTCTTTCTGTGGCGGGGGGTCTCGAACGGCACAGATACGCAGTATTTT.

The V call is TRBV6-1, the J call TRBJ2-1, with D possibly matching TRBD2 (5 bases). Germline loops: CDR1 MNHNS, CDR2 SASEGT. Trimming took 6 bases from V and 0 from J, leaving 21 bases between them. The CDR3 has 18 residues. The CDR3 region is CASSEPPSWPPSYNEQFF. The CDR3 bases are TGTGCCAGCAGCGAACCGCCTAGCTGGCCCCCCTCCTACAATGAGCAGTTCTTC.